This entry is about one TCR beta chain. The target antigen is unknown. Deletions cut 1 base from V and 0 bases from J, with 4 bases between. Germline assignment: CDR1 SGHAT and CDR2 FQNNGV. The CDR3 consists of 15 residues. This sample was included in a study of cytomegalovirus exposure and HLA in healthy donors. Findings and limits, study-wide: Later on, a genetic analysis was performed. It linked a missense variant in DCLRE1C with V- and J-gene trimming of TCR beta.

The PCR had 60 Vbeta and 13 Jbeta primers. Sequencing was performed with immunoSEQ multiplex PCR; in TCRdb, only in-frame clones are kept and a portion is missing. The sample has 90,000 to 120,000 clones; 65% to 75% are singletons. This sequence joins TRBV11-2 and TRBJ2-6; D is unresolved. The sequence was obtained from a man between 35 and 55 years old in good health and CMV-seropositive. Sequencing used PBMCs. The chain's CDR3 is CASSLAYSGANVLTF. The CDR3 DNA sequence: TGTGCCAGCAGCTTAGCTTACTCTGGGGCCAACGTCCTGACTTTC.